Below, 20 T cell receptor beta chains from the same sample are listed, as sequenced in a study of liver allograft versus peripheral blood T cells. Study-level background: Recipients' peripheral blood supplied the T cell receptor repertoires against which those in transplanted livers were compared.

TCRdb passed the reads through MiXCR, listing each CDR3 protein once. The table has 9,000 to 10,000 distinct CDR3 sequences, roughly 20% seen once. Receptor source: a human patient who had a liver transplant. Some of these T cells may belong to the graft donor.

This clonotype was counted ten times or more. V gene TRBV18 combines with J gene TRBJ1-5; 9 bases map to TRBD1. The trim removed 3 bases at V and 4 bases at J, leaving 7 bases unmatched. The CDR3 spans 16 residues. CDR1 is KGHSH and CDR2 is LQKENI in the germline V gene. CDR3 coding DNA: TGTGCCAGCTCACCTTTCCGGGACAGGGAGAATCAGCCCCAGCATTTT. Translation: CASSPFRDRENQPQHF.

Sample share makes this clonotype medium-sized (0.01 to 0.1%). The chain combines TRBV19 with TRBJ2-7, with TRBD1 matching over 8 bases. V shed 5 bases, J shed 3 bases, and the junction held 9 bases outside the gene matches. The CDR3 is 15 residues long. Germline lookup yields CDR1 LNHDA and CDR2 SQIVND (reference sequence). CDR3 sequence: CASSPTGEAGYEQYF. Written as DNA, the CDR3 is TGTGCCAGTAGTCCGACAGGGGAGGCCGGCTACGAGCAGTACTTC.

This clonotype turned up a few times. This sequence joins TRBV11-1 and TRBJ1-1; D unresolved. The CDR3 runs to 16 residues. With 5 bases removed from V and 3 bases from J, the gap between germline ends came to 19 bases. Germline CDR1 reads SGHAT; CDR2 reads FQDESV (reference sequence). CDR3 nucleotide sequence: TGTGCCAGCAGCGCCTCTTGGGGAATGGGAGACACTGAAGCTTTCTTT. This codes for CASSASWGMGDTEAFF.

This clonotype was picked up a small number of times. This chain joins TRBV18 and TRBJ2-5; D uncertain. The CDR3 loop spans 15 amino acids. Trimming stripped 6 bases from V and 2 bases from J, with 16 bases between. Germline CDR1 is KGHSH and CDR2 is LQKENI. CDR3 region: CASSPSWREQETQYF. The CDR3 nucleotides read TGTGCCAGCTCTCCAAGTTGGAGAGAGCAAGAGACCCAGTACTTC. The full variable domain, in which reference TRBV18 and TRBJ2-5 provide the parts outside the CDR3, is NAGVMQNPRHLVRRRGQEARLRCSPMKGHSHVYWYRQLPEEGLKFMVYLQKENIIDESGMPKERFSAEFPKEGPSILRIQQVVRGDSAAYFCASSPSWREQETQYFGPGTRLLVL.

By share, this clonotype ranks as medium-sized. The chain combines TRBV7-9 with TRBJ1-2; D remains ambiguous. The V end lost 3 bases, the J end lost 3 bases, and 11 bases lay between the germline ends. The germline V gene has CDR1 SEHNR and CDR2 FQNEAQ (reference sequence). CDR3 size: 14 residues. CDR3 loop: CASSLTGKDYGYTF. In nucleotides, the CDR3 is TGTGCCAGCAGCTTGACCGGCAAGGACTATGGCTACACCTTC.

Judged by abundance, this clonotype is medium-sized (0.01 to 0.1%). The chain carries TRBV6-5 and TRBJ1-2; a possible D gene is TRBD1 (6 bases). The V end lost 6 bases, the J end lost 5 bases, and 13 bases lay between the germline ends. There are 13 residues in the CDR3. CDR1 is MNHEY and CDR2 is SVGAGI in the germline V gene. The CDR3 DNA reads TGTGCCAGCAGCCAGGGGCGGACATATGGCTACACCTTC. Translating it yields CASSQGRTYGYTF.

This clonotype was counted a single time. A far larger clone is off by one base, so a read error is likely. The rearrangement joins TRBV6-5 to TRBJ1-1; D possibly corresponds to TRBD1 (5 bases). CDR1 is MNHEY and CDR2 is SVGAGI in the germline V gene. This CDR3 comprises 13 residues. CDR3 loop: CGSKGQPLSEAFF. The CDR3 DNA sequence: TGTGGCAGCAAGGGGCAGCCTCTCTCTGAAGCTTTCTTT.

In its sample, this clonotype is medium-sized (0.01 to 0.1%). The gene calls are TRBV18 and TRBJ2-7; D gene unclear. In germline, CDR1 is KGHSH, CDR2 LQKENI. The CDR3 length is 14 residues. V was clipped by 3 bases and J by 0 bases, with 9 bases between them. CDR3 sequence: CASSPDESSYEQYF. CDR3 coding DNA: TGTGCCAGCTCACCGGACGAGAGCTCCTACGAGCAGTACTTC.

In this sample, this clonotype turned up many times. The genes are TRBV29-1 and TRBJ1-5, with a tentative D call TRBD1 (6 bases). V was trimmed by 4 bases and J by 6 bases, leaving 13 bases between them. Per germline, CDR1 SQVTM and CDR2 ANQGSEA. The CDR3 has 13 residues. Here the CDR3 DNA reads TGCAGCGTTGGTGGGACAAGGGGTCAGCCCCAGCATTTT. Residues: CSVGGTRGQPQHF. The full variable domain, its missing parts supplied by reference TRBV29-1 and TRBJ1-5, is SAVISQKPSRDICQRGTSLTIQCQVDSQVTMMFWYRQQPGQSLTLIATANQGSEATYESGFVIDKFPISRPNLTFSTLTVSNMSPEDSSIYLCSVGGTRGQPQHFGDGTRLSIL.

This clonotype was counted only a few times. The chain couples TRBV20-1 to TRBJ2-2; D perhaps matches TRBD1 (6 bases). Germline V CDR1 and CDR2: DFQATT, SNEGSKA (reference sequence). Trimming shortened V by 6 bases and J by 0 bases, and 11 bases separated the two germline ends. There are 14 residues in the CDR3. In nucleotides, the CDR3 is TGCAGTGCAGCCCGGACAGCGAACACCGGGGAGCTGTTTTTT. Amino acid sequence: CSAARTANTGELFF.

Of note for this clonotype: A much larger clone sits a single nucleotide away, making a read error possible. The chain couples TRBV29-1 to TRBJ1-2; D possibly matches TRBD1 or TRBD2 (5 bases each). The DNA end is more similar to TRBJ2-1, so the J call may be wrong. The CDR3 spans 15 residues. Germline V lookup: CDR1 SQVTM, CDR2 ANQGSEA. CDR3 sequence (DNA): TGCACCATAATGGAGAGGGGTATTATTTACAATGAGCAGTTCTTC. Translating gives CTIMERGIIYNEQFF.

By share, this clonotype counts as medium-sized. This CDR3 is CASSYREEGYTF. CDR3 coding DNA: TGTGCCAGCAGTTATAGAGAGGAGGGCTACACCTTC. The chain couples TRBV6-6 to TRBJ1-2; D gene uncertain. V was pared by 3 bases and J by 8 bases, with 10 bases between. Germline V gene sequence: CDR1 MNHNY, CDR2 SVGAGI (reference sequence). The CDR3 has 12 residues.

The chain joins TRBV7-9 to TRBJ1-1; 7 bases match TRBD1. Germline V gene sequence: CDR1 SEHNR, CDR2 FQNEAQ (reference sequence). The CDR3 spans 15 residues. V was pared by 4 bases and J by 1 base, with 6 bases of the junction left unmatched. The CDR3 sequence: CASSSGTAANTEAFF. The CDR3 region has the DNA TGTGCCAGCAGCTCCGGGACAGCCGCGAACACTGAAGCTTTCTTT.

This clonotype is medium-sized by share. The V call is TRBV6-1, the J call TRBJ1-1, with 10 bases lining up with TRBD1. The V gene's germline CDR1 is MNHNS and CDR2 SASEGT. Trimming removed 6 bases from V and 5 bases from J; junction bases left unmatched: 6. The CDR3 has 14 residues. CDR3 sequence reads: CASSLDRGETEAFF. In nucleotides, the CDR3 is TGTGCCAGCAGCTTGGACAGGGGGGAAACTGAAGCTTTCTTT.

This clonotype was seen at least ten times. The chain employs TRBV6-1 and TRBJ2-5, with 8 bases that match TRBD1. The J segment lost 5 bases and the V segment lost 6 bases, leaving 11 bases of the junction unmatched. CDR1 and CDR2 from the germline V gene are MNHNS and SASEGT. CDR3 length: 15 residues. CDR3 nucleotides: TGTGCCAGCAGCCTAGATCAGGGGGCTTGGGAGACCCAGTACTTC. Amino acid sequence: CASSLDQGAWETQYF.

This clonotype was counted a few times. The chain combines TRBV19 with TRBJ1-5, with TRBD1 matching over 7 bases. The CDR3 is 15 residues long. The V segment lost 7 bases and the J segment 6 bases; nucleotides outside the gene matches: 12. Germline values: CDR1 LNHDA, CDR2 SQIVND (reference sequence). This CDR3 reads CASTSTGTVAQPQHF. Written as DNA, the CDR3 is TGTGCCAGTACCAGCACTGGGACAGTTGCTCAGCCCCAGCATTTT.

This clonotype ranks as medium-sized. CDR3 DNA sequence: TGCAGCGTTGGTTGGGCCCTCTTCGAGGGGCAGTTCTTC. Translated, it gives CSVGWALFEGQFF. The chain joins TRBV29-1 to TRBJ2-1, with D possibly matching TRBD2 (5 bases). The V end lost 4 bases, the J end lost 12 bases, and 19 bases lay between the germline ends. Looked up from germline, CDR1 is SQVTM and CDR2 is ANQGSEA. CDR3 length: 13 amino acids.

This clonotype was seen only a few times. The rearrangement uses TRBV20-1 and TRBJ1-2, with 8 bases lining up with TRBD1. The CDR3 contains 14 residues. CDR1 and CDR2 from the germline V gene are DFQATT and SNEGSKA (reference sequence). With 5 bases clipped from V and 1 base from J, the junction kept 6 bases outside the gene matches. CDR3 sequence: CSASRTGLNYGYTF. The CDR3 DNA follows: TGCAGTGCTTCAAGGACAGGGCTTAACTATGGCTACACCTTC.

By share, this clonotype counts as medium-sized (0.01 to 0.1%). This chain uses TRBV5-6 with TRBJ1-1, with D possibly matching TRBD1 (5 bases). The V end lost 2 bases, the J end lost 3 bases, and 17 bases lay between the germline ends. Germline loops: CDR1 SGHDT, CDR2 YYEEEE. CDR3 length equals 16 residues. Here the CDR3 reads CASSLLGPQLDTEAFF. The CDR3 nucleotides read TGTGCCAGCAGCTTATTGGGGCCCCAATTGGACACTGAAGCTTTCTTT.

This chain joins TRBV25-1 and TRBJ1-2; the D gene is possibly TRBD1 (5 bases). The V end was cut by 1 base, the J end by 4 bases, with 10 bases between. The CDR3 extends over 14 amino acids. The germline V gene has CDR1 MGHDK and CDR2 SYGVNS. The CDR3 spells CASSEWETVYGYTF. The CDR3 nucleotides are TGTGCCAGCAGTGAATGGGAGACAGTCTATGGCTACACCTTC.